Sequencing of this T cell receptor beta chain was carried out in a study of graft-versus-host responses after intestinal transplantation. Study-wide findings and caveats: The study found high graft-versus-host to host-versus-graft clonal ratios in allografts of patients with graft-donor T cell macrochimerism.

As to this clone: The target antigen is unknown.

Profiled with immunoSEQ multiplex PCR; TCRdb holds only in-frame clones, not every one. This sample has around 97,000 clones, with roughly nine tenths found just once. Trimming took off 0 bases at V and 9 bases at J, with 12 bases between the two ends. This CDR3 comprises 14 residues. Germline loops: CDR1 LNHDA, CDR2 SQIVND (reference sequence). The sequences come from unstimulated CD4+ T cells sorted from spleen or lymph node cells, collected before transplant. This TCR came from a human donor who was the organ donor for an intestinal transplant. The chain recombines TRBV19 with TRBJ2-4; the D gene is possibly TRBD1 (5 bases). The CDR3 DNA reads as TGTGCCAGTAGTATAGAGGGGCCAGGCGGCATTCAGTACTTC. This sequence encodes CASSIEGPGGIQYF.